This TCR beta chain was retrieved from a study of T cells in Graves' hyperthyroidism and ophthalmopathy. Study-level points and caveats: Ophthalmopathy, as predicted by the model, came a median about six months after the prediction. Ophthalmopathy was separated from stable hyperthyroidism by a 13 V-J model.

What was amplified from RNA transcripts were TCR beta CDR3 regions. The HTBI primer set drove a first-round RT-PCR of the TCR CDR3. TCRdb reanalysed the multiplex PCR reads using MiXCR and keeps one entry per CDR3 protein. The repertoire holds a few hundred thousand distinct CDR3 sequences, with 22% as singletons. The junction had 9 bases not matched to a gene; V was cut back by 5 bases and J by 7 bases. Germline assignment: CDR1 SGHVS and CDR2 FQNEAQ. The CDR3 loop spans 15 amino acids. Individuals with ophthalmopathy presented a Clinical Activity Score of at least 3, a NOSPECS grade of at least 4 and a duration under 3 months. This clonotype was counted ten times or more. Its antigen remains unidentified.

The rearrangement joins TRBV7-8 to TRBJ2-1, with 9 bases fitting TRBD1. Input material: blood. This sequence was found in a man aged 30-40 years with Graves' ophthalmopathy. The DNA of the CDR3 is TGTGCCAGCAGCCCACCGGGACAGGGCTGGAATGAGCAGTTCTTC. Its translation: CASSPPGQGWNEQFF. Looking up the rest from reference TRBV7-8 and TRBJ2-1 gives the full variable domain: GAGVSQSPRYKVAKRGQDVALRCDPISGHVSLFWYQQALGQGPEFLTYFQNEAQLDKSGLPSDRFFAERPEGSVSTLKIQRTQQEDSAVYLCASSPPGQGWNEQFFGPGTRLTVL.